The rows below give T cell receptor beta chains drawn from one sample of a study of CD4+ T cells in melanoma. Produced via immunoSEQ multiplex PCR; TCRdb's table is partial and in-frame only. The data contain around 13,000 clones, just over 70% of them singletons. Sequencing was carried out using cells from a culture (not recorded whether cultured in vitro). The receptors here all came from a human donor with melanoma. Both conserved end residues are part of each CDR3. Each record gives: CDR3 protein, CDR3 DNA, D gene, V gene, clone size, J gene. The D gene is left open where the match is weak. Clone size appears in some rows only: once, few, many, or a class for an expanded clone.

CSVVTGRSQYF | TGCAGCGTGGTGACAGGGAGGTCCCAGTACTTC | - | TRBV29-1 | - | TRBJ2-5
CASSRTGTSLNEQFF | TGTGCCAGCAGCCGGACGGGGACTAGCCTCAATGAGCAGTTCTTC | TRBD2 | TRBV5-5 | - | TRBJ2-1
CASSYSPQGFGYTF | TGTGCCAGCAGTTACTCGCCCCAGGGTTTTGGCTACACCTTC | - | TRBV6-5 | - | TRBJ1-2
CASSPPPSSGEETQYF | TGTGCCAGCAGTCCTCCCCCCTCTAGCGGGGAAGAGACCCAGTACTTC | TRBD2 | TRBV4-2 | - | TRBJ2-5
CASSGTGWRNQPQHF | TGTGCCAGCAGCGGGACAGGGTGGCGCAATCAGCCCCAGCATTTT | TRBD1 | TRBV5-8 | - | TRBJ1-5
CASSLAVGDYGYTF | TGTGCCAGCAGCTTAGCCGTAGGGGACTATGGCTACACCTTC | - | TRBV7-3 | once | TRBJ1-2
CASSKGGPFTDTQYF | TGTGCCAGCAGCAAAGGGGGCCCCTTCACAGATACGCAGTATTTT | TRBD1 | TRBV6-4 | - | TRBJ2-3
CASRTGTGPPYGYTF | TGTGCCAGCAGAACCGGGACAGGGCCGCCCTATGGCTACACCTTC | TRBD1 | TRBV6-6 | - | TRBJ1-2
CASSLWRGRNTGELFF | TGCGCCAGCAGCTTGTGGCGGGGTCGGAACACCGGGGAGCTGTTTTTT | - | TRBV5-1 | once | TRBJ2-2
CASSFTPEDRGSGRAFF | TGCGCCAGCAGCTTCACCCCCGAGGACAGGGGAAGTGGTAGGGCTTTCTTT | TRBD1 | TRBV5-1 | - | TRBJ1-1
CASSQAGGIPDTQYF | TGTGCCAGCAGCCAAGCGGGGGGCATCCCAGATACGCAGTATTTT | TRBD2 | TRBV6-5 | few | TRBJ2-3
CASSPRGLAGADTQYF | TGTGCCAGCAGCCCGAGGGGACTAGCGGGGGCAGATACGCAGTATTTT | TRBD2 | TRBV5-4 | - | TRBJ2-3
CASRGRLYNEQFF | TGTGCCAGCAGGGGTCGACTTTACAATGAGCAGTTCTTC | - | TRBV25-1 | once | TRBJ2-1
CASSYGHSGNTIYF | TGTGCCAGCAGCTACGGTCACTCTGGAAACACCATATATTTT | - | TRBV6-6 | - | TRBJ1-3
CASSQLGRGGGGTGELFF | TGTGCCAGCAGCCAGCTAGGGCGCGGGGGAGGAGGCACCGGGGAGCTGTTTTTT | TRBD2 | TRBV4-2 | few | TRBJ2-2
CSVLVVSSTDTQYF | TGCAGCGTCCTTGTCGTAAGTAGCACAGATACGCAGTATTTT | - | TRBV29-1 | - | TRBJ2-3
CASSFRRSYEQYF | TGTGCCAGCAGCTTTAGAAGGTCCTACGAGCAGTACTTC | - | TRBV13 | - | TRBJ2-7
CASSPRLAGGTTDTQYF | TGTGCCAGCAGCCCTCGACTAGCGGGGGGAACCACAGATACGCAGTATTTT | TRBD2 | TRBV27 | - | TRBJ2-3
CASSEAGPPGDTQYF | TGTGCCAGCAGTGAAGCAGGGCCACCCGGGGATACGCAGTATTTT | - | TRBV2 | - | TRBJ2-3
CASSYRGGLGTEAFF | TGTGCCAGCAGTTACCGTGGGGGCTTGGGTACTGAAGCTTTCTTT | - | TRBV6-6 | once | TRBJ1-1
CASRGTGTEQFF | TGTGCCAGCAGGGGTACCGGGACAGAGCAGTTCTTC | - | TRBV2 | medium-sized | TRBJ2-1
CASSGGWSENTQYF | TGTGCCAGCAGCGGGGGGTGGAGCGAAAATACGCAGTATTTT | - | TRBV9 | - | TRBJ2-3
CASSAGFYGYTF | TGTGCCAGCAGCGCAGGGTTCTATGGCTACACCTTC | - | TRBV5-8 | - | TRBJ1-2
CAISERSMGGHGYTF | TGTGCCATCAGTGAGCGGTCTATGGGGGGACATGGCTACACCTTC | - | TRBV10-3 | - | TRBJ1-2
CASSSGIGELFF | TGTGCCAGCAGTTCAGGGATCGGGGAGCTGTTTTTT | - | TRBV5-5 | - | TRBJ2-2
CASSFDRGPDEKLFF | TGTGCCAGCAGCTTTGACAGGGGGCCTGATGAAAAACTGTTTTTT | TRBD1 | TRBV5-4 | - | TRBJ1-4